The 5 T cell receptor beta chains presented below share a single source sample, sequenced in a study of CD8 T cells in Susac syndrome. Reverse transcription of 0.5 to 1 ug RNA used random hexamers. TCRdb reanalysed the immunoSEQ multiplex PCR reads using MiXCR and keeps one entry per CDR3 protein. The repertoire holds 180,000 or so distinct CDR3 sequences, more than 90% seen once, with around 0.15% in the top ten. Sequenced material: CD4+ T cells from PBMCs. These receptors were obtained from a human donor in good health.

The V gene is TRBV29-1, the J gene TRBJ2-5; D is undetermined. Trimming took 6 bases from V and 1 from J, leaving 9 bases between them. Per the germline V gene, CDR1 is SQVTM and CDR2 is ANQGSEA. The CDR3 is made up of 12 amino acids. The CDR3 sequence is CSVPWPQETQYF. The CDR3 region has the DNA TGCAGCGTCCCGTGGCCCCAAGAGACCCAGTACTTC.

In its sample, this clonotype was seen once. The V and J genes are TRBV20-1 and TRBJ1-1, with a possible D match to TRBD1 (6 bases). Per germline, CDR1 DFQATT and CDR2 SNEGSKA (reference sequence). This CDR3 is 14 amino acids long. The V and J ends lost 5 bases and 7 bases respectively, with 20 bases between them. The CDR3 loop reads CSADQTGKASEAFF. For the CDR3, the DNA is TGCAGTGCTGACCAAACAGGGAAGGCGAGTGAAGCTTTCTTT.

The rearrangement joins TRBV3-1 to TRBJ2-7, with D tentatively TRBD1 or TRBD2 (5 bases each). Germline-derived CDR1 and CDR2 are LGHDT and YNNKEL (reference sequence). V was trimmed by 1 base and J by 6 bases, leaving 19 bases between them. The CDR3 sequence is 16 residues long. CDR3 nucleotides: TGTGCCAGCAGCCAAGCAGTAGGAGCTGCTGGGGGCGAGCAGTACTTC. This encodes CASSQAVGAAGGEQYF.

This chain connects TRBV20-1 to TRBJ1-2; no reliable D call. V gave up 6 bases and J gave up 3 bases, with 23 bases separating them. Germline V CDR1 and CDR2: DFQATT, SNEGSKA (reference sequence). This CDR3 is built from 16 residues. The CDR3 spells CSAKTTLVSSDYGYTF. The CDR3 DNA reads TGCAGTGCCAAAACCACCCTAGTTTCGTCGGACTATGGCTACACCTTC.

The V gene is TRBV29-1, the J gene TRBJ2-7; no firm D call. CDR3 length: 12 amino acids. V shed 5 bases and J shed 0 bases, with 8 bases lying between them. Germline CDR1 SQVTM, CDR2 ANQGSEA. The CDR3 spells CSVQAVSYEQYF. CDR3 coding DNA: TGCAGCGTTCAGGCAGTCTCCTACGAGCAGTACTTC.